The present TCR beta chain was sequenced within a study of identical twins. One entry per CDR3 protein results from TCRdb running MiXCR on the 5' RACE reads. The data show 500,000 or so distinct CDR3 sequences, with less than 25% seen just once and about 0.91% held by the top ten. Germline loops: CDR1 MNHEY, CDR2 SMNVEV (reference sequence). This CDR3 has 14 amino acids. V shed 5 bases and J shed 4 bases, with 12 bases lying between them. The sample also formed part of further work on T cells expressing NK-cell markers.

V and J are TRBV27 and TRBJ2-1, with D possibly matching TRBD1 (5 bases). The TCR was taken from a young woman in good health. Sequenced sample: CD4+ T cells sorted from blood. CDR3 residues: CASSRQSLYNEQFF. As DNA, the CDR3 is TGTGCCAGCAGTCGACAGAGCTTGTACAATGAGCAGTTCTTC.